This TCR beta chain was profiled in a study of shared T cell receptors in the human thymus. This clone was detected only once. Here immunoSEQ multiplex PCR was the method, and the copy in TCRdb shows in-frame clones only, minus some. The top ten hold roughly 0.01% of the sample, which has approximately 730,000 clones, 70% to 90% seen once. This CDR3 is built from 15 residues. Germline assignment: CDR1 SGHDT and CDR2 YYEEEE. The junction had 7 bases not matched to a gene; V was cut back by 3 bases and J by 7 bases. The same data also contributed to another study, on human thymus T cells. From that second work: It was from resections taken during corrective heart surgery that the thymus tissue came. Usage of V and J genes appeared biased in thymic and blood repertoires. Thymic repertoires from unrelated individuals overlapped highly, related research reported.

This sequence originates from a girl less than two years old with a congenital heart defect. The chain carries TRBV5-6 and TRBJ1-6; 7 bases align to TRBD1. The specimen was thymocytes. This CDR3 is CASSSEGGANSPLHF. The CDR3 nucleotides are TGTGCCAGCAGCTCCGAAGGGGGCGCAAATTCACCCCTCCACTTT.